These T cell receptor beta chains were read from a single sample in a study of shared clonotypes between healthy human individuals. Here immunoSEQ multiplex PCR was the method, and the copy in TCRdb shows in-frame clones only, minus some. This sample has millions of clones; over 90% occur once, and the top ten carry 0.39%. The sequenced sample consisted of naive CD4+ T cells from PBMCs. The source of these receptors is a man aged 18 to 30 in good health. Some clones in this sample may be carry-over from other donors' samples. Each CDR3 is given with its conserved first and last residue. D genes are given only for firm matches. Only some rows state a clone size, as once, few, many or a class for expanded clones.

clone size	D gene	V gene	J gene	CDR3 DNA	CDR3 protein
NA	NA	TRBV5-1	TRBJ1-2	TGCGCCAGCAGGGAGGGGGTACTTAACTATGGCTACACCTTC	CASREGVLNYGYTF
NA	TRBD1	TRBV5-4	TRBJ1-1	TGTGCCAGCAGCTTGTTGGACAGGCTGAACACTGAAGCTTTCTTT	CASSLLDRLNTEAFF
NA	NA	TRBV7-9	TRBJ2-2	TGTGCCAGCAGCCCGGCTCTCCAGAACACCGGGGAGCTGTTTTTT	CASSPALQNTGELFF
NA	NA	TRBV9	TRBJ1-2	TGTGCCAGCAGCGCCCTCCCGTCTGGGGGCGGAGGCTACACCTTC	CASSALPSGGGGYTF
few	TRBD1	TRBV25-1	TRBJ1-1	TGTGCCAGCAGGGAGGGACAGGGGAACACTGAAGCTTTCTTT	CASREGQGNTEAFF
NA	NA	TRBV18	TRBJ2-7	TGTGCCAGCTCACTAACTAGGGAAACCTACGAGCAGTACTTC	CASSLTRETYEQYF
NA	NA	TRBV19	TRBJ2-7	TGTGCCAGCCAACAGCGGGTTCACCTTTACGAGCAGTACTTC	CASQQRVHLYEQYF
NA	NA	TRBV5-6	TRBJ2-2	TGTGCCAGCAGCGGGGCCCAGTGGGACACCGGGGAGCTGTTTTTT	CASSGAQWDTGELFF
NA	TRBD1	TRBV5-1	TRBJ2-5	TGCGCCAGCAGCTTCCGGACAGGGGACCAGATTGGCGAGACCCAGTACTTC	CASSFRTGDQIGETQYF
NA	NA	TRBV30	TRBJ1-4	TGTGCCTGGAGTGAGGGGCCCGAAAAACTGTTTTTT	CAWSEGPEKLFF
NA	TRBD2	TRBV4-1	TRBJ2-7	TGCGCCAGCAGCCAAGATCGAGGGACTAGCGGGGATTACGAGCAGTACTTC	CASSQDRGTSGDYEQYF
NA	TRBD1	TRBV7-2	TRBJ1-5	TGTGCCAGCAGCTGGCGGACAGGGGGAAGCAATCAGCCCCAGCATTTT	CASSWRTGGSNQPQHF
NA	TRBD2	TRBV2	TRBJ2-5	TGTGCCAGCAACCTTGCGGGAGCCAAACAAGAGACCCAGTACTTC	CASNLAGAKQETQYF
NA	TRBD1	TRBV5-1	TRBJ2-7	TGCGCCAGCAGCCACCGGGACAGGTCCTACGAGCAGTACTTC	CASSHRDRSYEQYF
NA	NA	TRBV6-1	TRBJ2-2	TGTGCCAGCAGTGTTGCTAGCATGACCGGGGAGCTGTTTTTT	CASSVASMTGELFF
NA	TRBD1	TRBV7-8	TRBJ1-5	TGTGCCAGCAGCGTAGACAGGGGAGGTCAGCCCCAGCATTTT	CASSVDRGGQPQHF
few	NA	TRBV28	TRBJ1-5	TGTGCCAGCAGTTTAAGTACAGGAACCAATCAGCCCCAGCATTTT	CASSLSTGTNQPQHF
NA	TRBD1	TRBV6-5	TRBJ1-3	TGTGCCAGCAGTGCGACAGGGGGCACAGGAAACACCATATATTTT	CASSATGGTGNTIYF
NA	TRBD2	TRBV11-3	TRBJ2-7	TGTGCCAGCAGCCGAGGGATTAGCGGGAGCTCCTACGAGCAGTACTTC	CASSRGISGSSYEQYF
once	TRBD1	TRBV19	TRBJ1-5	TGTGCCAGTAGTATGGGGACAGTCCACAATCAGCCCCAGCATTTT	CASSMGTVHNQPQHF
NA	NA	TRBV28	TRBJ2-1	TGTGCCAGCAGTCCGGAGGGTGAGCAGTTCTTC	CASSPEGEQFF
NA	NA	TRBV7-8	TRBJ2-3	TGTGCCAGCAGCCGGGTGACAGATACGCAGTATTTT	CASSRVTDTQYF
NA	NA	TRBV29-1	TRBJ2-5	TGCAGCGTGCGGGACCCAGCGGGGACCCAGTACTTC	CSVRDPAGTQYF
NA	NA	TRBV28	TRBJ2-1	TGTGCCAGCACCCCCGGAGGTGCGGGGTACTACAATGAGCAGTTCTTC	CASTPGGAGYYNEQFF
NA	NA	TRBV29-1	TRBJ1-1	TGCAGCGTTGAAGATCAGGGGTTCAGGGAGGCTTTCTTT	CSVEDQGFREAFF
once	NA	TRBV7-3	TRBJ2-2	TGTGCCAGCAGCTTAAAAATTAACACCGGGGAGCTGTTTTTT	CASSLKINTGELFF
NA	NA	TRBV5-1	TRBJ1-4	TGCGCCAGCAGCTTTTCTTCTACTAATGAAAAACTGTTTTTT	CASSFSSTNEKLFF
NA	NA	TRBV7-9	TRBJ2-3	TGTGCCAGTGTTCAGGGAAGCACAGATACGCAGTATTTT	CASVQGSTDTQYF
NA	NA	TRBV9	TRBJ2-6	TGTGCCAGCAGCGTACAGGGGTCTGGGGCCAACGTCCTGACTTTC	CASSVQGSGANVLTF
NA	TRBD2	TRBV4-2	TRBJ2-1	TGTGCCAGCAGCCTGACTAGCGGGGGCCGTAATGAGCAGTTCTTC	CASSLTSGGRNEQFF
NA	TRBD1	TRBV5-1	TRBJ2-2	TGCGCCAGCGGGAATGCGGGACAGGGTCCCGCCGGGGAGCTGTTTTTT	CASGNAGQGPAGELFF
NA	NA	TRBV11-3	TRBJ2-3	TGTGCCAGCAGCCCGGCATTTCCAGATACGCAGTATTTT	CASSPAFPDTQYF
few	NA	TRBV7-9	TRBJ2-1	TGTGCCAGCAGCCGAGGACAGAGCTCCTACAATGAGCAGTTCTTC	CASSRGQSSYNEQFF
NA	NA	TRBV28	TRBJ1-5	TGTGCCAGCAGGCCGGTTTGGGGGAAAGGGCCCCAGCATTTT	CASRPVWGKGPQHF
NA	NA	TRBV4-2	TRBJ2-7	TGTGCCAGCAGCCACCGACAGGCCAACTACGAGCAGTACTTC	CASSHRQANYEQYF
NA	NA	TRBV18	TRBJ1-1	TGTGCCAGCTCACCCTTGACAGAGAACACTGAAGCTTTCTTT	CASSPLTENTEAFF
NA	NA	TRBV28	TRBJ1-2	TGTGCCAGCAGTTTTGCGGGCTCACTTAACTATGGCTACACCTTC	CASSFAGSLNYGYTF
once	NA	TRBV15	TRBJ2-1	TGTGCCACCAGCATAGACCCAGCCTCCTACAATGAGCAGTTCTTC	CATSIDPASYNEQFF
NA	NA	TRBV28	TRBJ1-5	TGTGCCAGCAGTCTGAGGCTTGGCAATCAGCCCCAGCATTTT	CASSLRLGNQPQHF
once	NA	TRBV2	TRBJ1-4	TGTGCCAGCAGTGACGGCAGAGCTAATGAAAAACTGTTTTTT	CASSDGRANEKLFF
NA	NA	TRBV27	TRBJ1-3	TGTGCCACCGGCTCTGGAAACACCATATATTTT	CATGSGNTIYF
NA	NA	TRBV28	TRBJ2-2	TGTGCCAGCAGGGCCCACCGACTACGCCCCGGGGAGCTGTTTTTT	CASRAHRLRPGELFF
NA	NA	TRBV21-1	TRBJ1-4	TGTGCCAGCAGCAGGTGGACAGGGATGTTTGAAAAACTGTTTTTT	CASSRWTGMFEKLFF
NA	NA	TRBV7-3	TRBJ2-5	TGTGCCAGCAGCTTAGGTCCAGATTTGGAGACCCAGTACTTC	CASSLGPDLETQYF
NA	NA	TRBV28	TRBJ1-3	TGTGCCAGCAGTTTATTCTTAACCTGGACGGGCTCTGGAAACACCATATATTTT	CASSLFLTWTGSGNTIYF
NA	NA	TRBV7-2	TRBJ2-1	TGTGCCAGCAGCTTAGAGGATCACCGAAAGCAGTTCTTC	CASSLEDHRKQFF
few	NA	TRBV6-1	TRBJ1-1	TGTGCCAGCAGGTACAGCCTGAACACTGAAGCTTTCTTT	CASRYSLNTEAFF
NA	NA	TRBV6-5	TRBJ1-2	TGTGCCAGCAGTTACCTTCCGAGCAGGAAGGATGGCTACACCTTC	CASSYLPSRKDGYTF
once	NA	TRBV28	TRBJ2-7	TGTGCCAGCATCCGGGAAGCGCCCTACGAGCAGTACTTC	CASIREAPYEQYF
once	TRBD1	TRBV28	TRBJ2-7	TGTGCCAGCAGTTTAAGAGACAGGGTCACCTACGAGCAGTACTTC	CASSLRDRVTYEQYF
NA	TRBD1	TRBV5-1	TRBJ1-1	TGCGCCAGCAGGATTAGGGGACAGGACACTGAAGCTTTCTTT	CASRIRGQDTEAFF
NA	NA	TRBV11-3	TRBJ2-5	TGTGCCAGCAGTAAGCGGGCCCAAGAGACCCAGTACTTC	CASSKRAQETQYF
few	NA	TRBV7-2	TRBJ1-1	TGTGCCAGCAGCCCATCAGCAGGGGCTGAAGCTTTCTTT	CASSPSAGAEAFF